What follows describes a single T cell receptor (beta chain). Antigen specificity is unknown. The identical CDR3 is also encoded by other nucleotide sequences in the sample. This record comes from a study of CD8+ T cells in alopecia areata. Extracted RNA was reverse transcribed, and the resulting cDNA served as sequencing template. The protocol was immunoSEQ multiplex PCR, while the TCRdb copy is restricted to in-frame clones and leaves out a portion. Altogether about 76,000 clones are present, around 66% being singletons, with the ten largest covering roughly a quarter. There are 15 residues in the CDR3. Germline V gene sequence: CDR1 SGHRS, CDR2 YFSETQ. V gave up 1 base and J gave up 0 bases, with 11 bases separating them. Points from the study as a whole: More clonal than normal scalp was lesional scalp, particularly alopecia totalis/universalis. Scalp repertoires also include resident alphabeta T cells from normal skin. Many of the expanded lesional clones endured in scalp and blood while on tofacitinib.

Treatment reported: oral pan-JAK inhibitor, 5-10 mg twice daily. The genes are TRBV5-1 and TRBJ2-7; maybe TRBD1 (6 bases). Sequenced material: CD8+ T cells sorted from blood, taken at week 24, from a patient treated with tofacitinib. This TCR was recovered from a human donor with alopecia areata. Here the CDR3 DNA reads TGCGCCAGCAGCTTGCAAACAGGGAGCTCCTACGAGCAGTACTTC. Protein sequence: CASSLQTGSSYEQYF.